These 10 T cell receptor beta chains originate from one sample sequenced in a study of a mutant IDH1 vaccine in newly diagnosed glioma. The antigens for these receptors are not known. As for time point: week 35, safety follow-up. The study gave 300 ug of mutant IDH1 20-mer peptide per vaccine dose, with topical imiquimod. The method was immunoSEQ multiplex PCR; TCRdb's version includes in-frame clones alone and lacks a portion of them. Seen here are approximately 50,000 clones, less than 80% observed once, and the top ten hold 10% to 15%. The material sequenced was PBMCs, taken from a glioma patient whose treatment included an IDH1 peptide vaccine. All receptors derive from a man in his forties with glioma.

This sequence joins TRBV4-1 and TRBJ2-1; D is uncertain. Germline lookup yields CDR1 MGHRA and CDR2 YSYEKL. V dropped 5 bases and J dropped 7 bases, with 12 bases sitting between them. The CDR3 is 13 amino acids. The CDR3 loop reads CASSESTGNEQFF. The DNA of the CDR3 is TGCGCCAGCAGCGAAAGTACGGGTAATGAGCAGTTCTTC.

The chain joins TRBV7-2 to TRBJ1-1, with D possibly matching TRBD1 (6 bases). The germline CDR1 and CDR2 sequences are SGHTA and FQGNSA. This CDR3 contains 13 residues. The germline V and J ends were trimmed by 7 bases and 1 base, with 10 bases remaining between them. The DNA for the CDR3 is TGTGCCAGCAACGAGGGACAGAACACTGAAGCTTTCTTT. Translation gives CASNEGQNTEAFF.

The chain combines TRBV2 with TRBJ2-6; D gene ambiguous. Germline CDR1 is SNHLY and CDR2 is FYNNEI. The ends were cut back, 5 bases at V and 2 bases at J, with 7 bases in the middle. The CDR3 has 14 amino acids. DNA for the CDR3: TGTGCCAGCAGTCGAAGTGCTGGGGCCAACGTCCTGACTTTC. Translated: CASSRSAGANVLTF.

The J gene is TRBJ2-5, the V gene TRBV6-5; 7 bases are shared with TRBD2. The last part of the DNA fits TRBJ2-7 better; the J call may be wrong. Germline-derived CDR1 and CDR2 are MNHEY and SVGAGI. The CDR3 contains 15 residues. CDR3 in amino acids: CASSFSGTTSYEQYF. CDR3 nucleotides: TGTGCCAGCTCGTTTTCCGGGACTACCTCCTACGAGCAGTACTTC.

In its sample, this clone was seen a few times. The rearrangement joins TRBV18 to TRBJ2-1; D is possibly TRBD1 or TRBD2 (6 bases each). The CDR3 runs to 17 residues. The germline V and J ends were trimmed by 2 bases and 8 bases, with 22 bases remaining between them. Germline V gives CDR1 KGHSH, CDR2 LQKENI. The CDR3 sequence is CASSPAMAGHPLDEQFF. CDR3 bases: TGTGCCAGCTCACCAGCGATGGCGGGACACCCTTTGGATGAGCAGTTCTTC.

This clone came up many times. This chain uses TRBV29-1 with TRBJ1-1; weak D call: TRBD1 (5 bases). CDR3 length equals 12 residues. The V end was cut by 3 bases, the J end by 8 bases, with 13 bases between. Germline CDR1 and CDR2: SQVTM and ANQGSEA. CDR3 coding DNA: TGCAGCGTTGAGGGGTATGGGGGAGAAGCTTTCTTT. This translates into CSVEGYGGEAFF.

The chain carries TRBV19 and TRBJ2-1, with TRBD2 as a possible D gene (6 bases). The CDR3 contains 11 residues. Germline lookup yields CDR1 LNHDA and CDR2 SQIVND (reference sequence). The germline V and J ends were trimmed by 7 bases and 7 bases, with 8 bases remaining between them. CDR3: CASMAGNEQFF. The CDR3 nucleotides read TGTGCCAGTATGGCGGGGAATGAGCAGTTCTTC.

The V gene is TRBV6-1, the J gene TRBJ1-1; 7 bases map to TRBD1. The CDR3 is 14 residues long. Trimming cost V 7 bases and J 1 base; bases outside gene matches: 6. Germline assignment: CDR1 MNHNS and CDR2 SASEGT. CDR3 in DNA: TGTGCCAGCATCGGACAGGATACGAACACTGAAGCTTTCTTT. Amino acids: CASIGQDTNTEAFF.

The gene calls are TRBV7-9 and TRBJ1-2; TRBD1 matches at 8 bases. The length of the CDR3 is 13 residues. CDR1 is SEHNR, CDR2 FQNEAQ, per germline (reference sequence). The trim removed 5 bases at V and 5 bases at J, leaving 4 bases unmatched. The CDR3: CASSPRTGYGYTF. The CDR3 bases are TGTGCCAGCAGCCCCCGGACAGGGTATGGCTACACCTTC.

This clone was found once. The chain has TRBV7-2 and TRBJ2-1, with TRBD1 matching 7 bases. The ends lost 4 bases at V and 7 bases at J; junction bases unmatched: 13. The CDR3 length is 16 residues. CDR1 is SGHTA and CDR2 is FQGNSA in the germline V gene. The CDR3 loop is CASSSARDSKWNEQFF. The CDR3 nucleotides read TGTGCCAGCAGCTCCGCTCGGGACAGTAAATGGAATGAGCAGTTCTTC.